This TCR beta chain was obtained from a study of shared clonotypes between healthy human individuals. The naive CD8 fraction comprised CD45RO-negative cells positively selected for CCR7 and excluded terminally differentiated effector memory CD45RA+ cells. All donors qualified as healthy HIV-negative adults and had experienced no recent acute infections or vaccinations. V lost 2 bases and J 1 base, leaving 5 bases between the germline ends. The CDR3 sequence is 13 residues long. The V gene's germline CDR1 is MDHEN and CDR2 SYDVKM. Sequenced by immunoSEQ multiplex PCR; TCRdb stores in-frame clones only, minus some. Of around 1.9 million clones in the sample, roughly 91% were seen once. This clone has more than one count but fewer than ten. Other nucleotide sequences from this sample produce the same CDR3.

This clonotype was sampled from a man younger than 30 in good health. Some clones in this sample may be carry-over from other donors' samples. The sequencing input was naive CD8+ T cells from PBMCs. This chain joins TRBV28 and TRBJ1-1; D is unresolved. This CDR3 reads CASSLGRNTEAFF. CDR3 coding DNA: TGTGCCAGCAGTTTAGGGAGGAACACTGAAGCTTTCTTT.